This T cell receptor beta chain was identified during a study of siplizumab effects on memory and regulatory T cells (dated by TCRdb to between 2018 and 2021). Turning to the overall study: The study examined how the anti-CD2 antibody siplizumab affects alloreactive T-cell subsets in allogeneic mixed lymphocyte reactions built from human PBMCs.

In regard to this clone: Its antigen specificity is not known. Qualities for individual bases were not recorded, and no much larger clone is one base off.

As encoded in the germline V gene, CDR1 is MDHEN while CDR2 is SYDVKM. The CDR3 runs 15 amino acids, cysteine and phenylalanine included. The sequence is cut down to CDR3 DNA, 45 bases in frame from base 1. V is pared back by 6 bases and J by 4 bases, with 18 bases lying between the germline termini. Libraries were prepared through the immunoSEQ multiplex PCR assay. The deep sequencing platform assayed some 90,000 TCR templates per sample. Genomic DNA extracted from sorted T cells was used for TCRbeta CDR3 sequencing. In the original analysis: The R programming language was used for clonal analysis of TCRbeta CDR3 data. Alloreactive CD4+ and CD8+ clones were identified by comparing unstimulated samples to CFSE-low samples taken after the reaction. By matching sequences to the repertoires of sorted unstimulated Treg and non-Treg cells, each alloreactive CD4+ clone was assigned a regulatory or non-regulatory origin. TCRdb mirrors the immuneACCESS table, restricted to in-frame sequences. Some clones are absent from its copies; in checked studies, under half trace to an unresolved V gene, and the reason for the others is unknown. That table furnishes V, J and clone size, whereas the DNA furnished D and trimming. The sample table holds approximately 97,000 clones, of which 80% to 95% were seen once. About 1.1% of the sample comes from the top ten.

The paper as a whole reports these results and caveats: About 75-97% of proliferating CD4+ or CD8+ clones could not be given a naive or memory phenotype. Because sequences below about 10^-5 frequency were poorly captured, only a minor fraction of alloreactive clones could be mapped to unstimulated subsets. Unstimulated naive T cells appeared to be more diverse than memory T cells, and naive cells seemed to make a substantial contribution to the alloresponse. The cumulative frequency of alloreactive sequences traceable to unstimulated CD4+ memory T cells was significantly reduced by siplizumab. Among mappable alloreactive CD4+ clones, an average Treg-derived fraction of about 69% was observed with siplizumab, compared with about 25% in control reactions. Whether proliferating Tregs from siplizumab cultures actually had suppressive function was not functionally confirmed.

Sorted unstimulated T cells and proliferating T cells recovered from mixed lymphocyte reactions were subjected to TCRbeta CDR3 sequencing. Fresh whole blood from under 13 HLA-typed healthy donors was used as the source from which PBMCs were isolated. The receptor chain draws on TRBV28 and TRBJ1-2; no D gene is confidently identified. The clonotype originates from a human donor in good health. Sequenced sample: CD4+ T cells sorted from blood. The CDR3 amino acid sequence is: CASRTPDRVSYGYTF. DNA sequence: TGTGCCAGCAGGACCCCGGATAGAGTCAGCTATGGCTACACCTTC.